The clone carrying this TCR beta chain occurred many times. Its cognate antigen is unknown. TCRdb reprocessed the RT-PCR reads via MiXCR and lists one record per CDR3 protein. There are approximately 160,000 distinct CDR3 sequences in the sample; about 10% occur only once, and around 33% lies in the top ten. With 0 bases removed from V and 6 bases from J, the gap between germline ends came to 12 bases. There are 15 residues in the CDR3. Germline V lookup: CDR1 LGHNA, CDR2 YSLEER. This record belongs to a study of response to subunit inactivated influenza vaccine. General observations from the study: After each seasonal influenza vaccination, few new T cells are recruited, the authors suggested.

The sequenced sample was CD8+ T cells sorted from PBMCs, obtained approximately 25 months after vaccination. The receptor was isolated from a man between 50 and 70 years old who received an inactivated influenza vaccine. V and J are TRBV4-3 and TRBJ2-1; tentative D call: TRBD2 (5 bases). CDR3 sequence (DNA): TGCGCCAGCAGCCAAGAGTCTAGCTCGGGCAATGAGCAGTTCTTC. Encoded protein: CASSQESSSGNEQFF.